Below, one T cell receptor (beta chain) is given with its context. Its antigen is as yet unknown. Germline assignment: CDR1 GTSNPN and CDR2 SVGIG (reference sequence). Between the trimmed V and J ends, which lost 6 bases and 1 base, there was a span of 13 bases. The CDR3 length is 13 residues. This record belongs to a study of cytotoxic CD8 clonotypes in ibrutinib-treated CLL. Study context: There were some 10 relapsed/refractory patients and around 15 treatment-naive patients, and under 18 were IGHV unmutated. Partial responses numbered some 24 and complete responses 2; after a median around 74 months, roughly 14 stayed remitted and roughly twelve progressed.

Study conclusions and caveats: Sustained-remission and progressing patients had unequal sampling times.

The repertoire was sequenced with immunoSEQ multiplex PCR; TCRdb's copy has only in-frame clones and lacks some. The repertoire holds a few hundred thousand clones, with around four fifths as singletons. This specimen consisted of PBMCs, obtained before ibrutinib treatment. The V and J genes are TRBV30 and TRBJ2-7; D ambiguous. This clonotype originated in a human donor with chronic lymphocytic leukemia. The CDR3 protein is CACALGLSYEQYF. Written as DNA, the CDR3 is TGTGCCTGCGCCTTGGGCCTTTCCTACGAGCAGTACTTC. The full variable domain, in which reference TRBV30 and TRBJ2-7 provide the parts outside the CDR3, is SQTIHQWPATLVQPVGSPLSLECTVEGTSNPNLYWYRQAAGRGLQLLFYSVGIGQISSEVPQNLSASRPQDRQFILSSKKLLLSDSGFYLCACALGLSYEQYFGPGTRLTVT.